A selection of T cell receptor beta chains follows, all from one sample in a study of a mutant IDH1 vaccine in newly diagnosed glioma. No antigens are known for them. Sequencing used immunoSEQ multiplex PCR; TCRdb keeps in-frame clones, though not all of them. The profile shows around 62,000 clones, around 89% of them singletons. The source material was PBMCs, sampled from a glioma patient whose treatment included an IDH1 peptide vaccine. The receptors come from a man in his forties with glioma. CDR3s include the opening cysteine and the closing phenylalanine or tryptophan. D genes are given only for firm matches. A row's size may be missing; if present it is once, few, many or a size class.

D gene	clone size	V gene	J gene	CDR3 protein	CDR3 DNA
TRBD1	-	TRBV5-6	TRBJ1-1	CASSWGTGNTEAFF	TGTGCCAGCAGCTGGGGGACAGGGAACACTGAAGCTTTCTTT
-	-	TRBV7-3	TRBJ2-7	CASSPFGSTYEQYF	TGTGCCAGCAGCCCCTTTGGGTCGACCTACGAGCAGTACTTC
-	once	TRBV5-5	TRBJ2-3	CASSRDFGTDTQYF	TGTGCCAGCAGCCGGGACTTCGGCACAGATACGCAGTATTTT
-	-	TRBV5-6	TRBJ1-2	CASSLGRRDGRGYGYTF	TGTGCCAGCAGCTTGGGCAGGAGAGATGGCCGGGGCTATGGCTACACCTTC
-	-	TRBV19	TRBJ1-5	CASSIQTGGNQPQHF	TGTGCCAGTAGTATTCAGACGGGAGGCAATCAGCCCCAGCATTTT
-	once	TRBV7-9	TRBJ2-6	CIMSGANVLTF	TGTATTATGTCTGGGGCCAACGTCCTGACTTTC
-	-	TRBV5-1	TRBJ1-5	CASSGDGDQPQHF	TGCGCCAGCAGCGGGGACGGGGATCAGCCCCAGCATTTT
-	-	TRBV2	TRBJ2-1	CASSDTGKGVQFF	TGTGCCAGCAGTGACACAGGGAAAGGTGTGCAGTTCTTC
-	-	TRBV28	TRBJ2-3	CASSWQTQAGNTQYF	TGTGCCAGCAGTTGGCAAACTCAGGCGGGCAATACGCAGTATTTT
TRBD2	once	TRBV9	TRBJ2-5	CASSVEGGTSSQETQYF	TGTGCCAGCAGCGTAGAGGGCGGGACTAGCAGCCAAGAGACCCAGTACTTC
-	-	TRBV9	TRBJ2-3	CASSPWDLPTDTQYF	TGTGCCAGCAGCCCCTGGGATCTTCCCACAGATACGCAGTATTTT
-	-	TRBV5-1	TRBJ2-3	CASSLGLDTQYF	TGCGCCAGCAGCTTGGGCCTAGATACGCAGTATTTT
-	-	TRBV6-6	TRBJ2-6	CASSISGANVLTF	TGTGCCAGCAGTATCTCTGGGGCCAACGTCCTGACTTTC